Below, 2 T cell receptor beta chains from the same sample are listed, as sequenced in a study of early T cells in non-severe SARS-CoV-2 infection. Each CDR3 protein is one row after TCRdb ran MiXCR on the 5' RACE reads. The sample holds 40,000 to 55,000 distinct CDR3 sequences, around 23% seen once. The specimen was whole blood, collected at baseline. These TCRs come from an adult who was a healthcare worker with PCR-confirmed SARS-CoV-2 infection or an uninfected control (not recorded which).

V and J are TRBV2 and TRBJ2-3, with a tentative D call TRBD2 (6 bases). The CDR3 contains 16 residues. CDR1 and CDR2 from the germline V gene are SNHLY and FYNNEI. Trimming cost V 5 bases and J 0 bases, with 15 bases left between them. The CDR3 loop is CASSRWGEMSTDTQYF. CDR3 DNA: TGTGCCAGCAGTCGCTGGGGGGAGATGAGCACAGATACGCAGTATTTT.

The chain uses TRBV5-1 and TRBJ1-5; maybe TRBD1 (6 bases). The CDR3 length is 15 residues. Germline CDR1 SGHRS, CDR2 YFSETQ. V was shortened by 0 bases and J by 2 bases, with 9 bases between the two germline ends. CDR3 residues: CASSLGQGRNQPQHF. In nucleotides, the CDR3 is TGCGCCAGCAGCTTGGGGCAGGGGCGCAATCAGCCCCAGCATTTT.